This TCR beta chain is from a study of T-cell memory formation after mild COVID-19. The CDR3 is 15 amino acids. V was pared by 0 bases and J by 4 bases, with 0 bases of the junction left unmatched. The germline CDR1 and CDR2 sequences are SGHTS and YDEGEE. Via MiXCR, TCRdb re-called the 5' RACE reads, giving one row per CDR3 protein. The sample gives over 150,000 distinct CDR3 sequences, less than 20% of which show up once; 3.9% is in the top ten. This clonotype was recorded a few times. The chain has TRBV5-8 and TRBJ1-4, with TRBD1 matching over 10 bases. The sequence was obtained from a man between 18 and 35 years old who had mild COVID-19 (a few samples of this study predate the infection). Cell type and time point are not known. The sequencing input was PBMCs or a T cell subset sorted from them (not recorded which). The CDR3 DNA sequence: TGTGCCAGCAGCTTGGGGGACAGGGGTAATGAAAAACTGTTTTTT. It is translated as CASSLGDRGNEKLFF.